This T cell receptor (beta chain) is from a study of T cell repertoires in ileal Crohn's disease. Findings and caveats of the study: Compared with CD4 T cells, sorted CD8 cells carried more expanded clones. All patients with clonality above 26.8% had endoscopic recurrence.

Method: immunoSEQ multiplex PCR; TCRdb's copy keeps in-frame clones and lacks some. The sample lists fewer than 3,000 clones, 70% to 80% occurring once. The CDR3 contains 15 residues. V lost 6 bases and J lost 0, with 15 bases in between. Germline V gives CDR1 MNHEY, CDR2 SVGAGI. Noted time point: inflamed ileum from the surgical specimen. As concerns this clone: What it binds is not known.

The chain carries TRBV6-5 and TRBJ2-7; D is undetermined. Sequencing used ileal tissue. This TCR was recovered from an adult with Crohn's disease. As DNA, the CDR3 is TGTGCCAGCAGCCAATCAGCCCTGAGCTCCTACGAGCAGTACTTC. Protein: CASSQSALSSYEQYF.